The entry that follows covers one TCR beta chain sequence. This receptor's antigen is unknown. No much larger clone exists at a distance of one base, and base qualities are not known. Library preparation used the immunoSEQ multiplex PCR assay. RNA was extracted from all samples and reverse transcribed into cDNA as template for TCR sequencing. First-strand cDNA was synthesized with SuperScript III using a 2:1 mix of oligo-dT and random hexamers. A synthetic immune receptor repertoire was used to measure amplification bias, and any remaining bias was corrected computationally. Per the source publication's procedure: Raw reads were preprocessed to remove errors, and CDR3 was defined according to IMGT conventions as the region from the conserved cysteine to phenylalanine. Clonality was computed as 1 minus the Shannon entropy, with the entropy normalized by log2 of the number of productive unique TCRs. Whether scalp clones were CD4 or CD8 was inferred by matching scalp TCRbeta sequences against CD4 and CD8 repertoires sorted from blood. The table was pulled from immuneACCESS by TCRdb, which kept in-frame rearrangements only. Such tables lose some clones; where checked, under half of the loss comes from unresolved V genes, and the rest has no known cause. The V and J calls and clone size were taken over from that table, and D and trimming were inferred from the DNA. A total of roughly 140,000 clones appear in this sample, 51% of them only once. Clones ranked in the top ten supply approximately 1% of the sample.

What this sample's time point label stands for: baseline before oral tofacitinib. From alopecia areata patients, peripheral blood was collected along with lesional scalp punch biopsies. PBMCs were separated by density centrifugation and stained for CD3, CD4 and CD8, after which CD4+ and CD8+ T cells were sorted on a FACSAria. These data come from a study of CD8+ T cells in alopecia areata (dated by TCRdb to the late 2010s). Context from the whole study: Treated patients were enrolled in an open-label pilot trial of oral tofacitinib at 5 to 10 mg twice daily for moderate-to-severe alopecia areata. Tofacitinib was administered for 6 to 18 months, and 6 months of follow-up off drug were then conducted to assess delayed response and recurrence. The study used high-throughput TCRbeta sequencing to examine T cell clonal expansion in alopecia areata, in both the C3H/HeJ mouse model and human patients. Scalp tissue and sorted CD4+ and CD8+ peripheral blood T cells from patchy and totalis/universalis alopecia areata patients and from healthy controls were covered by human TCRbeta sequencing. Tofacitinib-treated patients had biopsies at baseline and at 4 and 24 weeks of treatment, with a later scalp biopsy in several patients. Scalp clonality was compared among normal scalp (n=4), patchy alopecia areata scalp (n=8), and alopecia totalis/universalis scalp (n=8). The RNA source kit depended on sample type: the PAXgene miRNA kit for fixed scalp, the miRNeasy kit for PBMCs, and the RNeasy kit for mouse skin. TCRbeta CDR3 regions were amplified by immunoSEQ multiplex PCR using 35 Vbeta forward and 13 Jbeta reverse primers. General conclusions and limits of the study: Higher clonality and more expanded CD8+ clones were observed in lesional scalp than in normal scalp, particularly in alopecia totalis/universalis, a finding suggestive of antigenic drive. Resident alphabeta T cells in normal human skin are also sequenced, complicating scalp TCR repertoire analysis, unlike mouse skin dominated by gammadelta T cells. Shared TCR sequences between patients were less evident than in mice, which may be partly attributable to HLA diversity in the patient population.

From the germline V gene, CDR1 is MNHEY and CDR2 is SVGAGI. Counted from cysteine to phenylalanine, this CDR3 has 14 amino acids. Only the CDR3 part of the read is kept: 42 bases, read in frame from the first base. Between the V and J ends, shortened by 2 bases and 3 bases respectively, the junction contains 11 bases. Sequenced here: CD4+ T cells sorted from blood, sampled at week 0. This chain joins TRBV6-5 to TRBJ2-7; the D gene is perhaps TRBD2, from 6 matching bases. The TCR sequence derives from a human donor with alopecia areata. This receptor carries the CDR3 CASSYGTGGYEQYF. The DNA reads as follows: TGTGCCAGCAGTTACGGGACCGGGGGCTACGAGCAGTACTTC.